This T cell receptor beta chain was recovered during a study of breast tumors, draining lymph nodes, adjacent tissues. This clonotype was counted many times. Per germline, CDR1 SGHRS and CDR2 YFSETQ. V lost 5 bases and J 0 bases, leaving 14 bases between the germline ends. The CDR3 consists of 16 residues. Each CDR3 protein gets one entry after TCRdb re-called the multiplex PCR reads with MiXCR. The sample has tens of thousands of distinct CDR3 sequences; roughly 23% are singletons. This clonotype originated in a female donor with breast cancer. Some clones in this sample may be carry-over from other donors' samples. This chain connects TRBV5-1 to TRBJ2-2; D may be TRBD1 (6 bases). The sample comprised breast tumor tissue. CDR3 residues: CASSSKGTTNTGELFF. DNA for the CDR3: TGCGCCAGCAGTTCGAAGGGGACAACGAACACCGGGGAGCTGTTTTTT.